This TCR beta chain was captured by sequencing in a study of OX40 agonist ivuxolimab in advanced cancers. General study points: Low levels of normalized T-cell clonal expansion also appeared in some nonresponders.

As to this clone: Its antigen is unidentified.

This CDR3 contains 15 residues. The V and J ends lost 6 bases and 10 bases, in that order; junction bases with no gene match: 11. Germline V gene data show CDR1 as SNHLY and CDR2 as FYNNEI. Profiled with immunoSEQ multiplex PCR; TCRdb holds only in-frame clones, not every one. The table records about 81,000 clones, 80% to 90% of them present only once. This rearrangement joins TRBV2 to TRBJ1-6, with 8 bases that match TRBD1. The sequences come from CD4+ or CD8+ T cells sorted from blood, collected in a trial of the OX40 agonist ivuxolimab. The receptor was derived from an adult with an advanced solid tumor such as melanoma, head and neck, liver or kidney cancer. CDR3 sequence (DNA): TGTGCCAGCAGGGAGGACAGGGTGGGACGATCACCCCTCCACTTT. It codes for CASREDRVGRSPLHF. The complete variable domain, with remaining parts taken from reference TRBV2 and TRBJ1-6, reads EPEVTQTPSHQVTQMGQEVILRCVPISNHLYFYWYRQILGQKVEFLVSFYNNEISEKSEIFDDQFSVERPDGSNFTLKIRSTKLEDSAMYFCASREDRVGRSPLHFGNGTRLTVT.